Listed below are T cell receptor beta chains from one sample, sequenced in a study of blood T cell repertoires in COVID-19. Measured with immunoSEQ multiplex PCR; TCRdb has only the in-frame clones, and not every one. The sample includes 150,000 to 200,000 clones, around 89% of them seen just once. Sequenced sample: peripheral blood. The source of these receptors is a man in his 60s with acute or convalescent COVID-19. Both conserved end residues are part of each CDR3. D genes are given only for firm matches. Where a row states a size, it is once, few, many or the class of an expanded clone; other rows omit it.

TRBV19	NA	TRBJ1-2	NA	TGTGCCAGTAAACAACAGGCCAACTATGGCTACACCTTC	CASKQQANYGYTF
TRBV3-1/TRBV3-2	NA	TRBJ2-7	NA	TGTGCCAGCAGCCTCGGGGGCGAGCAGTACTTC	CASSLGGEQYF
TRBV6-6	NA	TRBJ1-4	NA	TGTGCCAGCAGTAGAGAGATTGTCGCGGGGAATGAAAAACTGTTTTTT	CASSREIVAGNEKLFF
TRBV19	NA	TRBJ1-2	NA	TGTGCCAGTAGTAACCCCCGAGGGGGAGCTAACTATGGCTACACCTTC	CASSNPRGGANYGYTF
TRBV6-2/TRBV6-3	NA	TRBJ2-2	NA	TGTGCCAGCAGTGGACTGAACGCGAACACCGGGGAGCTGTTTTTT	CASSGLNANTGELFF
TRBV7-9	NA	TRBJ2-5	TRBD1	TGTGCCAGCAGCTCAGGGACAGCGTCAGAGACCCAGTACTTC	CASSSGTASETQYF
TRBV2	once	TRBJ2-2	NA	TGTGCCAGCAGATACAGGGTAAACACCGGGGAGCTGTTTTTT	CASRYRVNTGELFF
TRBV6-2/TRBV6-3	once	TRBJ1-2	TRBD1	TGTGCCAGCAGTTACTCCGGGACAGCACGATTCGATGGCTACACCTTC	CASSYSGTARFDGYTF
TRBV6-5	once	TRBJ1-3	TRBD1	TGTGCCAGCACAAAGGGGGCACTAGGAAACACCATATATTTT	CASTKGALGNTIYF
TRBV19	NA	TRBJ1-2	NA	TGTGCCAGTAGTATAGGAGAGAAGACTAACTATGGCTACACCTTC	CASSIGEKTNYGYTF
TRBV5-4	NA	TRBJ2-3	NA	TGTGCCAGCAGCTTACGGGTTCGCGGGGTCACAGATACGCAGTATTTT	CASSLRVRGVTDTQYF
TRBV29-1	NA	TRBJ1-2	TRBD1	TGCAGCGTTGTGGACAGGGGTGGTGGCTACACCTTC	CSVVDRGGGYTF
TRBV19	NA	TRBJ1-4	TRBD1	TGTGCCAGTAGCCCCACCCGGGGACAGGGTGGTGAAAAACTGTTTTTT	CASSPTRGQGGEKLFF
TRBV7-2	few	TRBJ1-1	NA	TGTGCCAGCAGCCCCCAGACGACACATCCCAACACTGAAGCTTTCTTT	CASSPQTTHPNTEAFF
TRBV27	NA	TRBJ1-4	NA	TGTGCCAGCAGGGGAGAGTTCTCTAATGAAAAACTGTTTTTT	CASRGEFSNEKLFF
TRBV30	NA	TRBJ1-2	NA	TGTGCCTGGAGCTCATCCGTTTGGGGGCCAGGGTATGGCTACACCTTC	CAWSSSVWGPGYGYTF